What follows are 26 T cell receptor beta chains derived from one specimen sequenced in a study of regulatory T cells. The primer mix had 52 TRBV and 13 TRBJ primers. Profiled with immunoSEQ multiplex PCR; TCRdb holds only in-frame clones, not every one. The sample lists 10,000 or so clones, nearly 85% occurring once. Sequencing was performed on CD8+ T cells sorted from blood. The receptor set was obtained from a person between 18 and 35 years old with CD3G deficiency.

This chain's CDR3 is CASSRRTGELFF. CDR3 coding DNA: TGTGCCAGTAGTCGTCGAACCGGGGAGCTGTTTTTT. J is TRBJ2-2 and V is TRBV19; no reliable D call. Trimming took 5 bases from V and 5 from J, leaving 6 bases between them. The CDR3 is 12 amino acids. Per the germline V gene, CDR1 is LNHDA and CDR2 is SQIVND (reference sequence).

This rearrangement joins TRBV7-8 to TRBJ2-3; 7 bases agree with TRBD1. This CDR3 region has 15 residues. Germline assignment: CDR1 SGHVS and CDR2 FQNEAQ. Germline trimming cut 4 bases from V and 2 bases from J; bases unmatched to any gene: 6. CDR3 DNA sequence: TGTGCCAGCAGCTCCCGGGACAGCCTCACAGATACGCAGTATTTT. Its protein is CASSSRDSLTDTQYF.

The CDR3 sequence is CASSTPVEAKNIQYF. In DNA, the CDR3 is TGTGCCAGCAGCACCCCCGTGGAAGCCAAAAACATTCAGTACTTC. J is TRBJ2-4 and V is TRBV28; D gene ambiguous. Germline values: CDR1 MDHEN, CDR2 SYDVKM. There are 15 residues in the CDR3. V shed 6 bases and J shed 0 bases, with 12 bases lying between them.

As DNA, the CDR3 is TGCGCCAGCAGCAGTGCAGGGCCCAATGAGCAGTTCTTC. This sequence encodes CASSSAGPNEQFF. The chain carries TRBV5-1 and TRBJ2-1; TRBD1 is a possible D gene (5 bases). Germline CDR1 reads SGHRS; CDR2 reads YFSETQ. This CDR3 is built from 13 residues. V was shortened by 4 bases and J by 6 bases, with 11 bases between the two germline ends. Based on the CDR3 plus reference TRBV5-1 and TRBJ2-1, the full variable domain is KAGVTQTPRYLIKTRGQQVTLSCSPISGHRSVSWYQQTPGQGLQFLFEYFSETQRNKGNFPGRFSGRQFSNSRSEMNVSTLELGDSALYLCASSSAGPNEQFFGPGTRLTVL.

This clone was seen a single time. CDR3 bases: TGTGCCAGCAGTTCGACAGGGGCGGGTGGCTACACCTTC. It codes for CASSSTGAGGYTF. This chain joins TRBV6-1 and TRBJ1-2, with 8 bases lining up with TRBD1. The CDR3 extends over 13 amino acids. The V gene end was trimmed by 5 bases and the J gene end by 7 bases; junction bases not matched to a gene: 6. Per germline, CDR1 MNHNS and CDR2 SASEGT.

V and J are TRBV28 and TRBJ2-2; 9 nucleotides line up with TRBD1. Germline loops: CDR1 MDHEN, CDR2 SYDVKM. Trimming cost V 3 bases and J 7 bases; bases outside gene matches: 6. The CDR3 is 15 amino acids. CDR3 sequence: CASSFSDRGVGELFF. CDR3 sequence (DNA): TGTGCCAGCAGTTTTAGCGACAGGGGGGTCGGGGAGCTGTTTTTT.

V usage is TRBV7-8 and J usage is TRBJ1-5; D ambiguous. CDR1 is SGHVS and CDR2 is FQNEAQ in the germline V gene. CDR3 length: 13 amino acids. Trimming took 0 bases from V and 5 from J, leaving 5 bases between them. The CDR3 nucleotides are TGTGCCAGCAGCTTAGCCGGGTATCAGCCCCAGCATTTT. Translation gives CASSLAGYQPQHF.

This clone appeared a few times. The chain employs TRBV7-9 and TRBJ1-4, with 8 bases matching TRBD1. The CDR3 spans 15 residues. The V gene's germline CDR1 is SEHNR and CDR2 FQNEAQ (reference sequence). The J segment lost 6 bases and the V segment lost 4 bases, leaving 7 bases of the junction unmatched. The CDR3 DNA is TGTGCCAGCAGCTACTCGGACAGGGATGATGAAAAACTGTTTTTT. Translated, it gives CASSYSDRDDEKLFF.

The rearrangement joins TRBV28 to TRBJ2-5; D remains ambiguous. The CDR3 spans 13 residues. Germline CDR1 reads MDHEN; CDR2 reads SYDVKM. Trimming shortened V by 2 bases and J by 3 bases, and 7 bases separated the two germline ends. CDR3 region: CASSLGVEETQYF. CDR3 in DNA: TGTGCCAGCAGTTTAGGGGTGGAAGAGACCCAGTACTTC.

A remark on this clone: The sample contains more than one DNA sequence encoding this CDR3. V usage is TRBV7-9 and J usage is TRBJ2-5; 12 bases agree with TRBD1. Looked up from germline, CDR1 is SEHNR and CDR2 is FQNEAQ (reference sequence). This CDR3 has 15 residues. V lost 4 bases and J lost 5; bases outside the gene matches: 5. CDR3 bases: TGTGCCAGCAGCTCCGGGACAGGGGGCTTTGAGACCCAGTACTTC. Encoded protein: CASSSGTGGFETQYF.

This chain uses TRBV19 with TRBJ1-1, with D unclear. This CDR3 comprises 14 residues. The germline CDR1 and CDR2 sequences are LNHDA and SQIVND (reference sequence). Trimming left V 7 bases short and J 6 bases short, with 18 bases between. The CDR3 bases are TGTGCCAGTAAAATGGTCGGGATCTCCGCTGAAGCTTTCTTT. Translating it yields CASKMVGISAEAFF.

The V and J genes are TRBV11-2 and TRBJ2-3; D unresolved. The length of the CDR3 is 13 residues. The ends were cut back, 5 bases at V and 8 bases at J, with 14 bases in the middle. Germline loops: CDR1 SGHAT, CDR2 FQNNGV. CDR3 region: CASSPASGFTQYF. The CDR3 DNA sequence: TGTGCCAGCAGCCCGGCCTCTGGGTTTACGCAGTATTTT.

V usage is TRBV28 and J usage is TRBJ1-4, with 9 bases fitting TRBD1. After removal of 2 bases from V and 8 bases from J, the junction contained 12 bases not matched to a gene. Germline V gene sequence: CDR1 MDHEN, CDR2 SYDVKM. The CDR3 covers 17 residues. The CDR3 is CASSLGTGQAGGEKLFF. Written as DNA, the CDR3 is TGTGCCAGCAGTTTAGGGACAGGGCAGGCTGGAGGGGAAAAACTGTTTTTT.

The DNA of the CDR3 is TGTGCCAGCAGTTTTGCGACAGGATACTACGAGCAGTACTTC. This gives the protein CASSFATGYYEQYF. The rearrangement links TRBV28 to TRBJ2-7; tentatively, D is TRBD1 (6 bases). Germline V gene lookup returns CDR1 MDHEN and CDR2 SYDVKM. Trimming stripped 3 bases from V and 3 bases from J, with 12 bases between. The CDR3 sequence is 14 residues long.

This chain connects TRBV2 to TRBJ2-7; TRBD2 agrees at 7 bases. The germline CDR1 and CDR2 sequences are SNHLY and FYNNEI. The CDR3 length is 14 residues. The CDR3 sequence is CATCGGNLSYEQYF. Here the CDR3 DNA reads TGTGCAACCTGCGGGGGTAACCTCTCCTACGAGCAGTACTTC.

J is TRBJ2-2 and V is TRBV6-6; TRBD2 is a possible D gene (6 bases). V shed 7 bases and J shed 4 bases, with 10 bases lying between them. This CDR3 is 13 amino acids long. Germline assignment: CDR1 MNHNY and CDR2 SVGAGI (reference sequence). The CDR3 region is CASKPGVTGELFF. The CDR3 coding sequence is TGTGCCAGCAAACCGGGGGTCACCGGGGAGCTGTTTTTT.

This sequence joins TRBV9 and TRBJ2-2; D not resolved. Germline V gene sequence: CDR1 SGDLS, CDR2 YYNGEE. With 0 bases removed from V and 4 bases from J, the gap between germline ends came to 7 bases. This CDR3 comprises 14 residues. CDR3 residues: CASSVAGSTGELFF. DNA for the CDR3: TGTGCCAGCAGCGTAGCAGGAAGCACCGGGGAGCTGTTTTTT. Full variable domain (remainder filled in from reference TRBV9 and TRBJ2-2): DSGVTQTPKHLITATGQRVTLRCSPRSGDLSVYWYQQSLDQGLQFLIQYYNGEERAKGNILERFSAQQFPDLHSELNLSSLELGDSALYFCASSVAGSTGELFFGEGSRLTVL.

This clone showed up just a few times. The chain uses TRBV6-1 and TRBJ2-2, with 7 bases identical to TRBD2. The germline gives CDR1 MNHNS, CDR2 SASEGT. The CDR3 runs 14 residues. Unmatched junction bases numbered 3, after V lost 1 base and J lost 7 bases. In DNA, the CDR3 is TGTGCCAGCAGTGAAGGAGCGGGGTACGGGGAGCTGTTTTTT. It translates to CASSEGAGYGELFF.

There are a few counts of this clone. The V and J genes are TRBV6-6 and TRBJ2-1; D is unresolved. Germline lookup yields CDR1 MNHNY and CDR2 SVGAGI (reference sequence). This CDR3 comprises 14 residues. V was shortened by 2 bases and J by 16 bases, with 21 bases between the two germline ends. Here the CDR3 reads CASSYHHPTRWGFF. The CDR3 DNA is TGTGCCAGCAGTTACCACCACCCCACCCGGTGGGGATTCTTC.

The chain combines TRBV19 with TRBJ2-3, with 11 bases fitting TRBD2. V shed 5 bases, J shed 6 bases, and the junction held 7 bases outside the gene matches. Germline lookup yields CDR1 LNHDA and CDR2 SQIVND (reference sequence). The CDR3 is 15 residues long. The CDR3 DNA follows: TGTGCCAGTAGTCTTAGCGGGGGGGCCTTGGATACGCAGTATTTT. This codes for CASSLSGGALDTQYF.

In the case of this clone: This sample also contains other DNA sequences that code for the same CDR3. The V gene is TRBV19, the J gene TRBJ2-2; weak D call: TRBD1 (5 bases). Germline assignment: CDR1 LNHDA and CDR2 SQIVND (reference sequence). The CDR3 runs to 13 residues. V lost 0 bases and J 7 bases, leaving 6 bases between the germline ends. This CDR3 reads CASSIEDSGELFF. CDR3 nucleotides: TGTGCCAGTAGTATAGAAGACAGCGGGGAGCTGTTTTTT. The full variable domain, rest sourced from reference TRBV19 and TRBJ2-2, is DGGITQSPKYLFRKEGQNVTLSCEQNLNHDAMYWYRQDPGQGLRLIYYSQIVNDFQKGDIAEGYSVSREKKESFPLTVTSAQKNPTAFYLCASSIEDSGELFFGEGSRLTVL.

This clone was recorded a few times. The chain has TRBV6-5 and TRBJ1-5; 7 nucleotides agree with TRBD1. Germline CDR1 and CDR2: MNHEY and SVGAGI. The CDR3 has 14 amino acids. The junction had 8 bases not matched to a gene; V was cut back by 5 bases and J by 7 bases. CDR3 sequence reads: CASSEKGANQPQHF. Written as DNA, the CDR3 is TGTGCCAGCAGTGAAAAGGGGGCTAACCAGCCCCAGCATTTT.

The sample holds one count of this clone. This chain connects TRBV5-1 to TRBJ2-2, with D perhaps TRBD2 (6 bases). The V gene's germline CDR1 is SGHRS and CDR2 YFSETQ. The V gene lost 3 bases and the J gene lost 6 bases, with 15 bases spanning the gap. The CDR3 has 15 residues. CDR3 bases: TGCGCCAGCAGCTCGGAGGGATCGTACGCCGGGGAGCTGTTTTTT. Translated: CASSSEGSYAGELFF.

Details on this clone: Other DNA variants within this sample encode the same CDR3. V usage is TRBV28 and J usage is TRBJ2-7; 7 bases agree with TRBD2. The V segment lost 3 bases and the J segment 2 bases; nucleotides outside the gene matches: 1. The CDR3 has 13 amino acids. Germline V gene sequence: CDR1 MDHEN, CDR2 SYDVKM. DNA for the CDR3: TGTGCCAGCAGTTTGGCGGGAGCCTACGAGCAGTACTTC. Translating gives CASSLAGAYEQYF.

The sample holds one count of this clone. The rearrangement links TRBV28 to TRBJ2-4; the match to TRBD1 covers 11 bases. Trimming removed 6 bases from V and 2 bases from J; junction bases left unmatched: 6. The CDR3 sequence is 16 residues long. Germline CDR1 is MDHEN and CDR2 is SYDVKM. The DNA for the CDR3 is TGTGCCAGCAGCCAGGACAGGGGGCGAACCAAAAACATTCAGTACTTC. Residues: CASSQDRGRTKNIQYF. The variable domain in full, with the rest retrieved from reference TRBV28 and TRBJ2-4, is DVKVTQSSRYLVKRTGEKVFLECVQDMDHENMFWYRQDPGLGLRLIYFSYDVKMKEKGDIPEGYSVSREKKERFSLILESASTNQTSMYLCASSQDRGRTKNIQYFGAGTRLSVL.

The chain links TRBV28 to TRBJ2-1; 10 nucleotides align to TRBD2. Looked up from germline, CDR1 is MDHEN and CDR2 is SYDVKM. V trimming: 1 base; J trimming: 8 bases; junction bases outside the gene matches: 8. The CDR3 loop spans 16 amino acids. CDR3 bases: TGTGCCAGCAGTTTATCGGCTAGCGGGAGCACCTATGAGCAGTTCTTC. As protein: CASSLSASGSTYEQFF.